These 15 T cell receptor beta chains were all obtained from the same sample, sequenced in a study of CD8 T cells in ankylosing spondylitis. Each CDR3 protein is one row after TCRdb ran MiXCR on the 5' RACE reads. The sample lists approximately 100,000 distinct CDR3 sequences; about 8% were seen once. Sequences were obtained from blood, either unsorted or a sorted T cell fraction (not recorded which). These TCRs come from a male donor with ankylosing spondylitis or in good health (not recorded which).

This clonotype was seen ten or more times. The rearrangement joins TRBV13 to TRBJ2-7; maybe TRBD1 (5 bases). This CDR3 region has 13 residues. Germline loops: CDR1 PRHDT, CDR2 FYEKMQ (reference sequence). V gave up 5 bases and J gave up 0 bases, with 8 bases separating them. CDR3 loop: CASSRQSSYEQYF. CDR3 nucleotide sequence: TGTGCCAGCAGCCGACAGTCCTCCTACGAGCAGTACTTC.

This clonotype was seen many times. The chain joins TRBV2 to TRBJ1-2, with 9 bases matching TRBD1. In germline, CDR1 is SNHLY, CDR2 FYNNEI. The length of the CDR3 is 13 residues. V dropped 6 bases and J dropped 8; count of bases not matched to a gene: 7. CDR3 loop: CASSQDRGTGYTF. Here the CDR3 DNA reads TGTGCCAGCAGCCAGGACAGGGGCACCGGCTACACCTTC.

A note on this clonotype: This sequence may be a read error, since a much larger clone differs from it by one base. The chain couples TRBV7-8 to TRBJ1-5; D is unresolved. Germline CDR1 is SGHVS and CDR2 is FQNEAQ. V shed 7 bases and J shed 0 bases, with 10 bases lying between them. There are 14 residues in the CDR3. CDR3 sequence: CASIKEYSNQPQHF. In nucleotides, the CDR3 is TGTGCCAGCATCAAAGAGTATAGCAATCAGCCCCAGCATTTT.

This clonotype was counted ten times or more. This rearrangement joins TRBV29-1 to TRBJ2-3, with TRBD1 as a possible D gene (5 bases). This CDR3 contains 15 residues. Deletions cut 3 bases from V and 0 bases from J, with 13 bases between. In germline, CDR1 is SQVTM, CDR2 ANQGSEA. This chain's CDR3 is CSVEVQGMSTDTQYF. The CDR3 bases are TGCAGCGTTGAGGTCCAGGGTATGAGCACAGATACGCAGTATTTT.

At least ten counts were recorded for this clonotype. This chain's CDR3 is CASSPRGGTGELFF. CDR3 nucleotide sequence: TGCGCCAGCAGCCCGAGGGGCGGAACCGGGGAGCTGTTTTTT. V and J are TRBV4-1 and TRBJ2-2, with D perhaps TRBD1 or TRBD2 (5 bases each). CDR1 is MGHRA and CDR2 is YSYEKL in the germline V gene. V was trimmed by 4 bases and J by 5 bases, leaving 11 bases between them. The length of the CDR3 is 14 residues.

At least ten counts were recorded for this clonotype. The CDR3 loop is CASSPWVLSSYNEQFF. In DNA, the CDR3 is TGTGCCAGTAGTCCCTGGGTTCTCAGCTCCTACAATGAGCAGTTCTTC. The V call is TRBV19, the J call TRBJ2-1, with D hard to call. Germline V CDR1 and CDR2: LNHDA, SQIVND (reference sequence). There are 16 residues in the CDR3. V was clipped by 5 bases and J by 0 bases, with 14 bases between them.

This clonotype was picked up many times. V and J are TRBV5-1 and TRBJ2-3, with 11 bases matching TRBD1. Germline V gives CDR1 SGHRS, CDR2 YFSETQ. J lost 6 bases, V lost 4 bases, and 10 bases had no gene match. The CDR3 contains 16 residues. For the CDR3, the DNA is TGCGCCAGCAGCGACCAGGGACAGGGGGTAACTGATACGCAGTATTTT. Its translation: CASSDQGQGVTDTQYF.

Ten or more counts support this clonotype. The rearrangement links TRBV4-3 to TRBJ1-2; TRBD1 agrees at 12 bases. This CDR3 comprises 19 residues. J gave up 2 bases and V 3 bases, and 13 bases lay outside the gene matches. CDR1 and CDR2 (germline): LGHNA, YSLEER. CDR3 amino acids: CASSQRAPGQGARNYGYTF. In DNA, the CDR3 is TGCGCCAGCAGCCAGCGTGCTCCGGGACAGGGGGCCAGGAACTATGGCTACACCTTC.

The chain combines TRBV20-1 with TRBJ1-5; the match to TRBD1 covers 11 bases. Germline CDR1 DFQATT, CDR2 SNEGSKA (reference sequence). V trimming: 1 base; J trimming: 5 bases; junction bases outside the gene matches: 4. This CDR3 spans 15 amino acids. CDR3 amino acids: CSARAGTGGDQPQHF. DNA for the CDR3: TGCAGTGCTAGAGCCGGGACAGGGGGGGATCAGCCCCAGCATTTT.

This clonotype was counted many times. The chain recombines TRBV4-3 with TRBJ2-5; D remains unclear. Germline CDR1 is LGHNA and CDR2 is YSLEER. V was shortened by 0 bases and J by 5 bases, with 7 bases between the two germline ends. This CDR3 is 13 amino acids long. CDR3 DNA: TGCGCCAGCAGCCAAGACCCCCGGGAGACCCAGTACTTC. This gives the protein CASSQDPRETQYF.

This clonotype was found many times. The V gene is TRBV2, the J gene TRBJ2-1; unclear D gene. Per the germline V gene, CDR1 is SNHLY and CDR2 is FYNNEI. Trimming cost V 6 bases and J 5 bases, with 11 bases left between them. This CDR3 is built from 13 residues. CDR3 amino acids: CASRVDRDNEQFF. The DNA of the CDR3 is TGTGCCAGCAGGGTGGATCGGGACAATGAGCAGTTCTTC.

The sample holds many counts of this clonotype. The chain is built from TRBV29-1 and TRBJ1-1, with D unresolved. The germline V gene has CDR1 SQVTM and CDR2 ANQGSEA. Trimming removed 0 bases at V and 1 base at J, with 6 bases between. The CDR3 totals 13 residues. This chain's CDR3 is CSVEEGGNTEAFF. The DNA of the CDR3 is TGCAGCGTTGAAGAGGGCGGGAACACTGAAGCTTTCTTT.

Many counts were recorded for this clonotype. The gene calls are TRBV20-1 and TRBJ2-7, with 10 bases matching TRBD2. J gave up 1 base and V 0 bases, and 3 bases lay outside the gene matches. Looked up from germline, CDR1 is DFQATT and CDR2 is SNEGSKA (reference sequence). CDR3 length: 15 residues. CDR3: CSARDSAGGSYEQYF. The CDR3, as DNA: TGCAGTGCTAGAGACTCAGCGGGGGGGTCCTACGAGCAGTACTTC.

This clonotype was seen repeatedly, ten times or more. The chain uses TRBV12-3 or TRBV12-4 and TRBJ2-3, with D possibly called TRBD1 or TRBD2 (5 bases each). CDR3 length: 14 amino acids. V lost 5 bases and J lost 11, with 20 bases in between. The CDR3 here is CASSPGPDRIGQYF. CDR3 bases: TGTGCCAGCAGTCCGGGACCGGATCGGATAGGGCAGTATTTT.

This clonotype was seen at least ten times. This chain links TRBV27 with TRBJ1-1, with a possible D match to TRBD1 (5 bases). V was trimmed by 7 bases and J by 1 base, leaving 16 bases between them. The CDR3 extends over 15 amino acids. CDR1 is MNHEY, CDR2 SMNVEV, per germline (reference sequence). The CDR3 protein is CASTLTGHPNTEAFF. As DNA, the CDR3 is TGTGCCAGCACCCTTACTGGACACCCGAACACTGAAGCTTTCTTT.